This T cell receptor beta chain was recorded in a study of Tregs in tolerant kidney transplant recipients. Related graft donors supplied nonmyeloablative bone marrow transplants, and mixed chimerism was transient. CD4+CD25+CD127- Tregs, CD4+CD25- non-Tregs, CD4 and CD8 cells were sorted. Some clones are missing from TCRdb's copy, which holds only in-frame ones; the method was immunoSEQ multiplex PCR. This sample carries 90,000 or so clones, 90% to 95% of them seen once, and the ten largest clones take 1.5% to 2%. The CDR3 is made up of 12 amino acids. Germline CDR1 reads SGHRS; CDR2 reads YFSETQ. The V and J ends lost 3 bases and 15 bases, in that order; junction bases with no gene match: 7. Overall study findings and caveats: Activated donor B cell expansion appeared to reveal the most relevant donor-specific TCRbeta repertoire. No direct test of biological reproducibility was done here. Tolerant patients' donor-specific Tregs expanded beyond overall Tregs, suggesting antigen-driven growth.

This clone came up once. Its antigen is not known. This chain joins TRBV5-1 and TRBJ2-1, with 9 bases matching TRBD2. This receptor was identified in a human patient who received a combined kidney and bone marrow transplant. Some T cells may be transferred from the graft donor. The material sequenced was CD4+ T cells from blood (PBMCs), taken 12 months after the transplant. The CDR3 bases are TGCGCCAGCAGCTGGAAGGGGACTAGCTGGTTCTTC. Translating it yields CASSWKGTSWFF.